This TCR beta chain was observed in a study of technical replicates of blood from a few donors. Sequencing was performed with immunoSEQ multiplex PCR; in TCRdb, only in-frame clones are kept and a portion is missing. The data hold over 55,000 clones, with around 97% observed a single time. The CDR3 is made up of 12 amino acids. J lost 5 bases, V lost 5 bases, and 5 bases had no gene match. CDR1 is SQVTM, CDR2 ANQGSEA, per germline. The clonotype comes from a human donor in good health. Sequences were obtained from T cells isolated from PBMCs. The chain couples TRBV29-1 to TRBJ2-5; 7 bases agree with TRBD1. The CDR3 spells CSVKGGPETQYF. CDR3 nucleotides: TGCAGCGTTAAAGGGGGCCCGGAGACCCAGTACTTC.